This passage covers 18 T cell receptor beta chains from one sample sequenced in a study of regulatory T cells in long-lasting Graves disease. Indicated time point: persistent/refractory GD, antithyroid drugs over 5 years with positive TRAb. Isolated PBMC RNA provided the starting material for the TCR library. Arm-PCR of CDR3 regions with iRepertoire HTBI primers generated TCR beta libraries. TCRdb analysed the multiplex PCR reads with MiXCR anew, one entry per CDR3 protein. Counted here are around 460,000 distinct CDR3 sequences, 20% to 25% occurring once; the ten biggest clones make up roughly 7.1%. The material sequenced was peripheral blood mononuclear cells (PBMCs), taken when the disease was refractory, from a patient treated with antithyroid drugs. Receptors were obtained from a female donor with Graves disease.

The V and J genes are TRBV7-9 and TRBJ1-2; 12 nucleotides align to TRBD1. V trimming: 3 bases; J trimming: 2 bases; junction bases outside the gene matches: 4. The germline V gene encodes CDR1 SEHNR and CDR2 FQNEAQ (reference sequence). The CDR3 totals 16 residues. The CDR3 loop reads CASSFWDRGPNYGYTF. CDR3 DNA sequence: TGTGCCAGCAGCTTCTGGGACAGGGGGCCGAACTATGGCTACACCTTC.

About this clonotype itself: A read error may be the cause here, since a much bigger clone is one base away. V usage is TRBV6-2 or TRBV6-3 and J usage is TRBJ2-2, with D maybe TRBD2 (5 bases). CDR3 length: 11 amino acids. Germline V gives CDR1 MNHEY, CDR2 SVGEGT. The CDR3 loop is CASTNTGELSF. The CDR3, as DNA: TGTGCCAGCACCAACACCGGGGAGCTGTCTTTT.

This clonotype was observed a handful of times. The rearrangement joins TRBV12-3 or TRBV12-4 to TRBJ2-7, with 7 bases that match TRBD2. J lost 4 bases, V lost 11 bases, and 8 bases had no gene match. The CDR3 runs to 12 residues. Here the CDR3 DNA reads TGTGCCGGCAAGGAGCGGGAATACGAGCAGTACTTC. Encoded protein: CAGKEREYEQYF.

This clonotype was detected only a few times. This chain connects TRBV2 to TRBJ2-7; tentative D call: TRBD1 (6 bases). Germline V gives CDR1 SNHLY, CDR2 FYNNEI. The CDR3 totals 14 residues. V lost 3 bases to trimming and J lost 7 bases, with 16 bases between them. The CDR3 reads CASSEPGATGEQYF. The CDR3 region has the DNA TGTGCCAGCAGTGAGCCAGGGGCCACTGGGGAGCAGTACTTC.

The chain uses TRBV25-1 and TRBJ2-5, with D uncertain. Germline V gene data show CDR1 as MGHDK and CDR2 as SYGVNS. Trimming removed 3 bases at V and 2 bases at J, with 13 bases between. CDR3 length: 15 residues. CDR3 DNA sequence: TGTGCCAGCAGTGACCTAGACTCCTCACAAGAGACCCAGTACTTC. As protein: CASSDLDSSQETQYF.

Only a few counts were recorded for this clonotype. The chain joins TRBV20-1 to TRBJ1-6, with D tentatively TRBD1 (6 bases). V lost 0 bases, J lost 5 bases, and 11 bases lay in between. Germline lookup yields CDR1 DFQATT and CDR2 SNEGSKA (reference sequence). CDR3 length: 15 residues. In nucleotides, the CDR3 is TGCAGTGCTAGAGATCTTCAGGGGAATAATTCACCCCTCCACTTT. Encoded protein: CSARDLQGNNSPLHF.

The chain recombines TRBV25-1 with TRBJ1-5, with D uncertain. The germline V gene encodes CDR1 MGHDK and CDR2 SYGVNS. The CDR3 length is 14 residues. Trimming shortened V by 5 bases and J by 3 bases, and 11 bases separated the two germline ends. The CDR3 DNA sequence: TGTGCCAGCAGTAACGGAGTTTTCAATCAGCCCCAGCATTTT. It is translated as CASSNGVFNQPQHF.

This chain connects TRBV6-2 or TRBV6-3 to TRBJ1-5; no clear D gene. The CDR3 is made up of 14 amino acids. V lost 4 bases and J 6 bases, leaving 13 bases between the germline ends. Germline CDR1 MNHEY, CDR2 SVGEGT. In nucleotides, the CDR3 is TGTGCCAGCAGTTCCGCCCAGTTCGTTCAGCCCCAGCATTTT. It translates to CASSSAQFVQPQHF.

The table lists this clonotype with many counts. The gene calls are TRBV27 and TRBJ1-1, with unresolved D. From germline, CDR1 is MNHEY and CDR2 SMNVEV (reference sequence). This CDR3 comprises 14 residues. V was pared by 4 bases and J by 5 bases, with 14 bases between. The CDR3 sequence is CASSSSFEGTEAFF. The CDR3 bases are TGTGCCAGCAGTTCATCCTTCGAAGGTACTGAAGCTTTCTTT.

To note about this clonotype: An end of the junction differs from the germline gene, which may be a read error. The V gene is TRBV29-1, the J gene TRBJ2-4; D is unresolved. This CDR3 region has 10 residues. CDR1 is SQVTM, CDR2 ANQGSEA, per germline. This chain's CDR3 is CSVEENIQYF. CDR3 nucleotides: TGCAGCGTCGAAGAAAACATTCAGTACTTC.

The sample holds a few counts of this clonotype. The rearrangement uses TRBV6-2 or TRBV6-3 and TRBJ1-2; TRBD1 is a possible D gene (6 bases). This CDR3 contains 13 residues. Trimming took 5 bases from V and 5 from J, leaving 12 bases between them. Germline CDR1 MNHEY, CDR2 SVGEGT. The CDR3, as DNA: TGTGCCAGCAGTAAACAGGGTCCATATGGCTACACCTTC. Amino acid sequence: CASSKQGPYGYTF.

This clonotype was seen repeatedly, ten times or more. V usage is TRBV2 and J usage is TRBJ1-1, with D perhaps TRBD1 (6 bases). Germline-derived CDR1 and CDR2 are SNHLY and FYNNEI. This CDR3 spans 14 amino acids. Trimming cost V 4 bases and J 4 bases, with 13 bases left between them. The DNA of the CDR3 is TGTGCCAGCAGTGGGCCTAACAGGGTCACTGAAGCTTTCTTT. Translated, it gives CASSGPNRVTEAFF.

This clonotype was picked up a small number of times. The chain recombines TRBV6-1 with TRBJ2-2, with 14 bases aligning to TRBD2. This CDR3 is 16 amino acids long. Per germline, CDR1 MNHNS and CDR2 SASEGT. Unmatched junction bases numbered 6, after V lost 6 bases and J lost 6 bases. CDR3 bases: TGTGCCAGCAGGGGGGGGACTAGCGGGAGAGCCGGGGAGCTGTTTTTT. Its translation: CASRGGTSGRAGELFF.

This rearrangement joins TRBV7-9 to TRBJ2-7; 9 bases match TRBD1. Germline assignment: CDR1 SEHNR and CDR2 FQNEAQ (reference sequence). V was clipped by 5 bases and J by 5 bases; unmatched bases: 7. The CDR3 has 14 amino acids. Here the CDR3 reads CASSSGTGRNEQYF. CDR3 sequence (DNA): TGTGCCAGCAGCAGTGGGACAGGGCGGAACGAGCAGTACTTC. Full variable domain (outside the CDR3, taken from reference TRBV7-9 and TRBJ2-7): DTGVSQNPRHKITKRGQNVTFRCDPISEHNRLYWYRQTLGQGPEFLTYFQNEAQLEKSRLLSDRFSAERPKGSFSTLEIQRTEQGDSAMYLCASSSGTGRNEQYFGPGTRLTVT.

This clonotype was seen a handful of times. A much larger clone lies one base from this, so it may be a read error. CDR3 nucleotides: TGTGCCAGCAGCACCCTCGACCCCCTAGCTAGCTATGGCTACACCTTC. This codes for CASSTLDPLASYGYTF. V gene TRBV7-2 combines with J gene TRBJ1-2; the D is unclear. The V gene's germline CDR1 is SGHTA and CDR2 FQGNSA. The V gene lost 5 bases and the J gene lost 4 bases, with 20 bases spanning the gap. This CDR3 is built from 16 residues.

The CDR3 bases are TGTGCCAGCAGTTACGGACTAGCGGGAGGGCCATCCCACGAGCAGTACTTC. Translation gives CASSYGLAGGPSHEQYF. The V call is TRBV6-5, the J call TRBJ2-7; TRBD2 agrees at 15 bases. The CDR3 is 17 residues long. The germline V gene has CDR1 MNHEY and CDR2 SVGAGI. V lost 2 bases and J lost 5; bases outside the gene matches: 7.

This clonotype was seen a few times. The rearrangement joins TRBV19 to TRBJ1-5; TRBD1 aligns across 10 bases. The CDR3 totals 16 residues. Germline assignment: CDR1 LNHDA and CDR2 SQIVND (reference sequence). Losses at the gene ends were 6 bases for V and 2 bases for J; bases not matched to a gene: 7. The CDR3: CASSSGQGVRNQPQHF. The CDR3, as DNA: TGTGCCAGTAGCTCTGGACAGGGGGTTCGCAATCAGCCCCAGCATTTT.

CDR3 sequence reads: CATSDLQGSGGETQYF. For the CDR3, the DNA is TGTGCCACCAGTGATTTGCAAGGTAGCGGGGGCGAGACCCAGTACTTC. The chain couples TRBV24-1 to TRBJ2-5; TRBD2 agrees at 9 bases. This CDR3 contains 16 residues. Trimming removed 0 bases from V and 5 bases from J; junction bases left unmatched: 6. Germline-derived CDR1 and CDR2 are KGHDR and SFDVKD.